A single sample is the source of the 6 T cell receptor beta chains below, sequenced in a study of blood T cell repertoires in COVID-19. TCRdb's table, derived via immunoSEQ multiplex PCR, lists solely in-frame clones and lacks some. Seen here are 250,000 to 350,000 clones, more than 80% observed once, and the top ten hold roughly 6.8%. The sequenced material came from peripheral blood. The receptors derive from a woman aged 25 to 45 with COVID-19, enrolled during active disease.

The chain uses TRBV7-2 and TRBJ1-6; TRBD1 aligns across 11 bases. Germline CDR1 is SGHTA and CDR2 is FQGNSA. The CDR3 sequence is 17 residues long. After removal of 5 bases from V and 2 bases from J, the junction contained 5 bases not matched to a gene. The CDR3 coding sequence is TGTGCCAGCAGCCAGGGACAGGGGGGCACCTATAATTCACCCCTCCACTTT. Amino acid sequence: CASSQGQGGTYNSPLHF.

The J gene is TRBJ2-1, the V gene TRBV9; 9 bases agree with TRBD1. The germline V gene has CDR1 SGDLS and CDR2 YYNGEE. V trimming: 4 bases; J trimming: 10 bases; junction bases outside the gene matches: 12. This CDR3 comprises 15 residues. CDR3 loop: CASSTTGTGLWEQFF. As DNA, the CDR3 is TGTGCCAGCAGCACAACCGGGACAGGGTTGTGGGAGCAGTTCTTC.

The chain recombines TRBV10-3 with TRBJ2-1, with TRBD2 identical over 8 bases. CDR1 is ENHRY, CDR2 SYGVKD, per germline. Unmatched junction bases numbered 4, after V lost 3 bases and J lost 6 bases. This CDR3 contains 14 residues. The CDR3 spells CAISDRTSSNEQFF. CDR3 sequence (DNA): TGTGCCATCAGTGACAGGACTAGCAGCAATGAGCAGTTCTTC.

The chain has TRBV10-3 and TRBJ2-3; no clear D. Looked up from germline, CDR1 is ENHRY and CDR2 is SYGVKD. This CDR3 has 14 amino acids. The V gene lost 0 bases and the J gene lost 0 bases, with 4 bases spanning the gap. This CDR3 is CAISESGSTDTQYF. CDR3 DNA: TGTGCCATCAGTGAGTCGGGCAGCACAGATACGCAGTATTTT.

The genes are TRBV15 and TRBJ2-1, with 7 bases identical to TRBD2. This CDR3 is 16 amino acids long. Germline V gene data show CDR1 as LNHNV and CDR2 as YYDKDF (reference sequence). With V trimmed by 1 base and J by 0 bases, 3 bases remained unmatched. CDR3 region: CATSRVGGGSYNEQFF. Written as DNA, the CDR3 is TGTGCCACCAGCAGAGTAGGCGGGGGCTCCTACAATGAGCAGTTCTTC. Using reference TRBV15 and TRBJ2-1 for the parts outside the CDR3, the full variable domain is DAMVIQNPRYQVTQFGKPVTLSCSQTLNHNVMYWYQQKSSQAPKLLFHYYDKDFNNEADTPDNFQSRRPNTSFCFLDIRSPGLGDTAMYLCATSRVGGGSYNEQFFGPGTRLTVL.

The chain uses TRBV4-1 and TRBJ1-3; D is uncertain. Germline-derived CDR1 and CDR2 are MGHRA and YSYEKL. The CDR3 totals 14 residues. The V end was cut by 3 bases, the J end by 4 bases, with 10 bases between. The CDR3 DNA is TGCGCCAGCAGCCACCCTGAGCCGGGAAACACCATATATTTT. Translation: CASSHPEPGNTIYF.